This T cell receptor beta chain is from a study of blood T cell repertoires in COVID-19. Study background: Samples representing acute and convalescent COVID-19 were sourced from the United States, Italy and Spain. From T cells, B-cell-depleted T cells, or PBMCs came the material, which was cDNA or gDNA.

This CDR3 contains 12 residues. With V trimmed by 7 bases and J by 2 bases, 2 bases remained unmatched. Germline CDR1 is MNHEY and CDR2 is SVGAGI. Original processing methods: Reference gene primers were amplified, and this amplification served to estimate nucleated cell counts. Data came from immunoSEQ multiplex PCR; TCRdb stores just in-frame clones and leaves some out. The DNA gave D and trimming, while V, J and clone size come from that table. The data contain 150,000 to 200,000 clones, 70% to 90% of them singletons. The rearrangement uses TRBV6-5 and TRBJ2-7, with 7 bases aligning to TRBD1. The sequenced sample was peripheral blood. This sequence originates from a man between 65 and 85 years old with active or convalescent COVID-19. CDR3 amino acids: CASKDRTYEQYF. The CDR3 DNA reads as TGTGCCAGCAAGGACAGGACCTACGAGCAGTACTTC.